This TCR beta chain appears in the sequencing data of a study of T cells in Graves' hyperthyroidism and ophthalmopathy. This clonotype was seen a handful of times. The V gene's germline CDR1 is KGHDR and CDR2 SFDVKD. The CDR3 spans 17 residues. Trimming stripped 1 base from V and 0 bases from J, with 13 bases between. Each 10 ml fresh peripheral blood draw supplied the PBMCs. Amplified TCR beta CDR3 regions came from RNA transcripts. The TCR CDR3 first-round RT-PCR relied on the HTBI primer set. A single record per CDR3 protein comes from TCRdb applying MiXCR to the multiplex PCR reads. The sample holds roughly 580,000 distinct CDR3 sequences; roughly 13% are singletons and the top ten take roughly 6.2%.

The receptor was isolated from a woman in her twenties or thirties with Graves' hyperthyroidism that later progressed to Graves' ophthalmopathy. The sequencing input was blood. The rearrangement links TRBV24-1 to TRBJ2-3; D might be TRBD1 or TRBD2, each matching 5 bases. Here the CDR3 reads CATSDLPGGLSTDTQYF. CDR3 in DNA: TGTGCCACCAGTGATTTACCTGGGGGTTTGAGCACAGATACGCAGTATTTT.